The 5 T cell receptor beta chains below come from one sample, sequenced in a study of OX40 agonist ivuxolimab in advanced cancers. Clones were read by immunoSEQ multiplex PCR, and TCRdb kept only the in-frame ones, dropping some. The sample has some 7,000 clones; roughly 80% are singletons. The sample in question was CD4+ or CD8+ T cells sorted from blood, obtained in a trial of the OX40 agonist ivuxolimab. Receptor source: an adult with an advanced solid tumor such as melanoma, head and neck, liver or kidney cancer.

This chain links TRBV5-1 with TRBJ2-5; D ambiguous. Germline loops: CDR1 SGHRS, CDR2 YFSETQ. The CDR3 consists of 14 residues. The V gene lost 0 bases and the J gene lost 1 base, with 7 bases spanning the gap. The CDR3 nucleotides read TGCGCCAGCAGCTTGGTCCACAGCCAAGAGACCCAGTACTTC. Its protein product is CASSLVHSQETQYF.

As to this clone: The germline gene is not matched at one end of the junction; a read error may be the cause. The rearrangement uses TRBV20-1 and TRBJ2-1; D might be TRBD2 (5 bases). CDR1 DFQATT and CDR2 SNEGSKA come from the germline V gene (reference sequence). The CDR3 sequence is 11 residues long. The CDR3 sequence is CSANLERPGIF. The CDR3 bases are TGCAGTGCAAACCTTGAGCGGCCCGGGATCTTC.

This chain connects TRBV27 to TRBJ2-5; TRBD1 matches at 8 bases. Germline CDR1 reads MNHEY; CDR2 reads SMNVEV (reference sequence). V dropped 8 bases and J dropped 5; count of bases not matched to a gene: 10. The length of the CDR3 is 14 residues. The CDR3: CASSRQGTGETQYF. The CDR3 DNA reads TGTGCCAGCTCAAGACAGGGGACTGGGGAGACCCAGTACTTC.

The chain uses TRBV11-3 and TRBJ2-1; 10 nucleotides align to TRBD2. Trimming took 1 base from V and 6 from J; bases not matched to a gene: 6. CDR1 and CDR2 from the germline V gene are SGHNT and YENEEA. The CDR3 is 16 residues long. For the CDR3, the DNA is TGTGCCAGCAGCTTAGGGGTAGCGGGGGGCCCCAATGAGCAGTTCTTC. This encodes CASSLGVAGGPNEQFF. Full variable domain (missing parts from reference TRBV11-3 and TRBJ2-1): EAGVVQSPRYKIIEKKQPVAFWCNPISGHNTLYWYLQNLGQGPELLIRYENEEAVDDSQLPKDRFSAERLKGVDSTLKIQPAELGDSAVYLCASSLGVAGGPNEQFFGPGTRLTVL.

V gene TRBV28 combines with J gene TRBJ2-2, with D hard to call. CDR1 MDHEN and CDR2 SYDVKM come from the germline V gene. Trimming removed 3 bases from V and 0 bases from J, with 2 bases in between. This CDR3 region has 13 residues. CDR3 DNA: TGTGCCAGCAGTTTCCCGAACACCGGGGAGCTGTTTTTT. Its protein product is CASSFPNTGELFF.